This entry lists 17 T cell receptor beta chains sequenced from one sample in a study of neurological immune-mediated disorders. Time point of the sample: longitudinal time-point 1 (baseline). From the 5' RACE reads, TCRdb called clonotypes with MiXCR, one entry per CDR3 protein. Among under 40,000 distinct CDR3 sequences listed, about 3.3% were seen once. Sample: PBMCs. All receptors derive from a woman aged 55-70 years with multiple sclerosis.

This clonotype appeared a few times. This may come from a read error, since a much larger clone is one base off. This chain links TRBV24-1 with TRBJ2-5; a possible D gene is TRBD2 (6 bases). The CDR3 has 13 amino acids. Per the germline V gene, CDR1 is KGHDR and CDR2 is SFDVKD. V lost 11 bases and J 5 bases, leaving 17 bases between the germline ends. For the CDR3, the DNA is TGTGCCAACAGCGGAGGGGTGGACGAGACCCAGTACTTC. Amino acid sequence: CANSGGVDETQYF.

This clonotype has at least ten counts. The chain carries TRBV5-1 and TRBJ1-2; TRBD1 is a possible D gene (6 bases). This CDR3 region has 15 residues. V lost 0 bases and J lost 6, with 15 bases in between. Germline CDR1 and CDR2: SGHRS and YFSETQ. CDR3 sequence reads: CASSLGRGQVDGYTF. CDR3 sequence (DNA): TGCGCCAGCAGCTTGGGCCGGGGGCAGGTAGATGGCTACACCTTC.

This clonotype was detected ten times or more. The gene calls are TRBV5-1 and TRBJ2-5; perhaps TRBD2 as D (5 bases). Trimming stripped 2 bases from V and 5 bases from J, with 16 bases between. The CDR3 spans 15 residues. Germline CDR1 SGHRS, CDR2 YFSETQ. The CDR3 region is CASSFFGVMEETQYF. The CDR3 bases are TGCGCCAGCAGCTTTTTCGGGGTGATGGAGGAGACCCAGTACTTC. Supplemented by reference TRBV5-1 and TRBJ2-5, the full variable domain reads KAGVTQTPRYLIKTRGQQVTLSCSPISGHRSVSWYQQTPGQGLQFLFEYFSETQRNKGNFPGRFSGRQFSNSRSEMNVSTLELGDSALYLCASSFFGVMEETQYFGPGTRLLVL.

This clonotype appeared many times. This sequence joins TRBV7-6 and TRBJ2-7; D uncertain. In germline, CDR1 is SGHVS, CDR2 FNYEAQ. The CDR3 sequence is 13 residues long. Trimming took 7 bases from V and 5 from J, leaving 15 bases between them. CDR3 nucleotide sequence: TGTGCCAGCACCTCAAGTCCCTTCGACGAGCAGTACTTC. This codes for CASTSSPFDEQYF.

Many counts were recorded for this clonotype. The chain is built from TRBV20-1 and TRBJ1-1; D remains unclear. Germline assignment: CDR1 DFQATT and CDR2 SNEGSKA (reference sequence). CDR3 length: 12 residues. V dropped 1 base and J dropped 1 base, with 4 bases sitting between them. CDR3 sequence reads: CSARVTNTEAFF. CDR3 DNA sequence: TGCAGTGCTAGAGTCACGAACACTGAAGCTTTCTTT.

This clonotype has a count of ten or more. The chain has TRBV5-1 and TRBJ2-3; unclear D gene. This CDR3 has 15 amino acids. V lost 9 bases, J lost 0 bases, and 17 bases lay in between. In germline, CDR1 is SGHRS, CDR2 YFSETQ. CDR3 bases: TGCGCCACCGCGGTGGACGGATATAGCACAGATACGCAGTATTTT. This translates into CATAVDGYSTDTQYF.

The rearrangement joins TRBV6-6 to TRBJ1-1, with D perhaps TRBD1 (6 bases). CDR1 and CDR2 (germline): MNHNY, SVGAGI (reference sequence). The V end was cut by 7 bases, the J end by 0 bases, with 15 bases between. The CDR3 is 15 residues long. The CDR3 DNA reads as TGTGCCAGCACCGACAGGAGCGGATTGAACACTGAAGCTTTCTTT. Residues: CASTDRSGLNTEAFF.

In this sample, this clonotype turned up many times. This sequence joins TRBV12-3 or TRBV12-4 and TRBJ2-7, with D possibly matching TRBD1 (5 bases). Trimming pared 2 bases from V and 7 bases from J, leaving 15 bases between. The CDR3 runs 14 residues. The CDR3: CASSLLGANGEQYF. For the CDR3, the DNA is TGTGCCAGCAGTTTACTAGGGGCTAATGGGGAGCAGTACTTC.

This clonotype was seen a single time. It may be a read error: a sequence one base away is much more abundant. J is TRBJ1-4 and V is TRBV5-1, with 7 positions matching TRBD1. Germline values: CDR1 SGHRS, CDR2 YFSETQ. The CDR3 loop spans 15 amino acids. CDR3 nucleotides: TGCGCCAGCAGCGGCCTGACAGGGACTAATGACAAACTGTTTTTT. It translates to CASSGLTGTNDKLFF.

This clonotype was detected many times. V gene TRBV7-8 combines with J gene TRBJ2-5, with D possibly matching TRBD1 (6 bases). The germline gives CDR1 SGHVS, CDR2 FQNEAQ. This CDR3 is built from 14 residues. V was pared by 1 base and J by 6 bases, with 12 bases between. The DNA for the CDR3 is TGTGCCAGCAGCTTAGGGGGGCAGACCCAGACCCAGTACTTC. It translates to CASSLGGQTQTQYF.

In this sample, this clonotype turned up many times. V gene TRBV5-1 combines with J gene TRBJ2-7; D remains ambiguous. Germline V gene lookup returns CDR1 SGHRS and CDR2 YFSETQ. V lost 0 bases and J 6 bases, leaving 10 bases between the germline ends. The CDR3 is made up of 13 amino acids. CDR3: CASSLEGLGEQYF. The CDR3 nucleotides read TGCGCCAGCAGCTTGGAAGGGTTGGGCGAGCAGTACTTC.

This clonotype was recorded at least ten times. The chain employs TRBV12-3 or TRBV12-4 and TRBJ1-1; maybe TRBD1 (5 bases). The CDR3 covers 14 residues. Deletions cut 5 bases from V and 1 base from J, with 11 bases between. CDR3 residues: CASSRGGRNTEAFF. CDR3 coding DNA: TGTGCCAGCAGTCGGGGGGGACGGAACACTGAAGCTTTCTTT.

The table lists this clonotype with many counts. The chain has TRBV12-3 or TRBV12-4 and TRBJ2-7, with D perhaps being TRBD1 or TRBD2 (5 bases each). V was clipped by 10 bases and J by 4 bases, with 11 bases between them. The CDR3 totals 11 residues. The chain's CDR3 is CATSGLYEQYF. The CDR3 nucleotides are TGTGCCACCTCGGGGCTATACGAGCAGTACTTC.

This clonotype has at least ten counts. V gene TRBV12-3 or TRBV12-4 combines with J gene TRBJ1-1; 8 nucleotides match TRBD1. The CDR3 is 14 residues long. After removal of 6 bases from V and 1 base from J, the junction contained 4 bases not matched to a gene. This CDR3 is CASRGTGENTEAFF. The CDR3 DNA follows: TGTGCCAGCAGGGGGACAGGAGAGAACACTGAAGCTTTCTTT.

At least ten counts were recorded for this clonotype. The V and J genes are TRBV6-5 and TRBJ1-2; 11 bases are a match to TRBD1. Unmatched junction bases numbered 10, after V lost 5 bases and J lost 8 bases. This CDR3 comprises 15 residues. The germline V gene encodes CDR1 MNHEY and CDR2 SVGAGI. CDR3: CASSNGQGASNGYTF. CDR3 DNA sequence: TGTGCCAGCAGTAACGGACAGGGGGCGTCCAACGGCTACACCTTC.

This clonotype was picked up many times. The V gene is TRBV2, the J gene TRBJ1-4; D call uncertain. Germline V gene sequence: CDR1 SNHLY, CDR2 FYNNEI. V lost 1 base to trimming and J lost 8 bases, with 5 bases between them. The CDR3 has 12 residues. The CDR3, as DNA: TGTGCCAGCAGTGAAGGGGGAGAAAAACTGTTTTTT. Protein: CASSEGGEKLFF.

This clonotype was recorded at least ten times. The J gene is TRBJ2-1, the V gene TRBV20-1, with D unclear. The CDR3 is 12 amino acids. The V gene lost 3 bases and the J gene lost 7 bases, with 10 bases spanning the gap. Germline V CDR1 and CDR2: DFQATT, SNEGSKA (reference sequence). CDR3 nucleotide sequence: TGCAGTGCTAGTCTCCTTACGAATGAGCAGTTCTTC. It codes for CSASLLTNEQFF.